What follows are 2 T cell receptor beta chains derived from one specimen sequenced in a study of cytomegalovirus exposure and HLA in healthy donors. A multiplex PCR was run with 60 Vbeta primers and 13 Jbeta primers. Assay: immunoSEQ multiplex PCR; the TCRdb copy retains only in-frame clones and omits some. The sample comprises approximately 270,000 clones, about 80% of which are singletons, and 0.3% rests with the top ten. Source material: PBMCs. The source of these receptors is a girl under 10 years old in good health and CMV-seronegative.

The chain couples TRBV5-4 to TRBJ2-1, with unresolved D. This CDR3 comprises 13 residues. V lost 6 bases and J lost 0, with 7 bases in between. Germline CDR1 SGHNT, CDR2 YYREEE (reference sequence). The CDR3 DNA follows: TGTGCCAGCACGAAGAGCTCCTACAATGAGCAGTTCTTC. Protein product: CASTKSSYNEQFF.

This sequence joins TRBV6-5 and TRBJ2-2; a weak D match, TRBD2 (6 bases). The CDR3 runs 13 residues. The V gene's germline CDR1 is MNHEY and CDR2 SVGAGI. V was cut by 7 bases and J by 7 bases, with 13 bases left in between. The CDR3 protein is CASNTRRDGELFF. CDR3 nucleotides: TGTGCCAGCAATACTAGGAGGGACGGGGAGCTGTTTTTT.